One sample yielded the 12 T cell receptor beta chains listed below, sequenced in a study of post-analysis software for immune sequencing data. Study observations and caveats: TRBV5-6, TRBV5-1 and TRBV20-1 were among roughly five TRBV segments more frequent in patients than controls.

No cognate antigen is known for these TCRs. Prepared TCR beta cDNA libraries contained unique molecular identifiers. TCRdb re-analysed the PCR reads in MiXCR, keeping a single row per CDR3 protein. The data hold more than 450,000 distinct CDR3 sequences, with around 47% observed a single time. Sequencing was performed on blood. The receptors derive from a girl aged 5-17 years with multiple sclerosis.

This clonotype was seen more than once but under ten times. V gene TRBV5-5 combines with J gene TRBJ2-5, with D hard to call. This CDR3 contains 13 residues. Germline CDR1 and CDR2: SGHKS and YYEKEE (reference sequence). V dropped 0 bases and J dropped 1 base, with 4 bases sitting between them. The CDR3 DNA follows: TGTGCCAGCAGCTTGGAATTCCAAGAGACCCAGTACTTC. Translating gives CASSLEFQETQYF.

This clonotype came up a few times. This CDR3 is CASSFEGRQETQYF. The CDR3 nucleotides read TGTGCCAGCAGTTTCGAGGGGAGGCAAGAGACCCAGTACTTC. The rearrangement links TRBV12-3 or TRBV12-4 to TRBJ2-5; tentative D call: TRBD2 (6 bases). CDR3 length: 14 amino acids. Deletions cut 3 bases from V and 2 bases from J, with 10 bases between.

This clonotype was detected only a few times. This chain joins TRBV7-8 and TRBJ2-7; D perhaps matches TRBD1 (5 bases). CDR3 size: 15 residues. Germline V gene data show CDR1 as SGHVS and CDR2 as FQNEAQ. V was cut by 3 bases and J by 1 base, with 13 bases left in between. CDR3 nucleotide sequence: TGTGCCAGCAGCTTTCTGGGGCAGGGTTCCTACGAGCAGTACTTC. Its protein is CASSFLGQGSYEQYF.

The V gene is TRBV12-3 or TRBV12-4, the J gene TRBJ1-5; the D is unclear. The CDR3 sequence is 14 residues long. Trimming stripped 4 bases from V and 0 bases from J, with 7 bases between. The chain's CDR3 is CASSSADSNQPQHF. CDR3 DNA sequence: TGTGCCAGCAGTTCGGCGGATAGCAATCAGCCCCAGCATTTT.

The chain links TRBV20-1 to TRBJ2-1; 9 bases align to TRBD2. The ends lost 0 bases at V and 7 bases at J; junction bases unmatched: 10. Germline V gene sequence: CDR1 DFQATT, CDR2 SNEGSKA (reference sequence). The CDR3 length is 16 residues. CDR3 in DNA: TGCAGTGCTAGAGATTTCCAGGAGCGGGGGGTAAATGAGCAGTTCTTC. This gives the protein CSARDFQERGVNEQFF.

This clonotype occurred a few times. The V gene is TRBV7-9, the J gene TRBJ2-3; TRBD1 or TRBD2 may be the D gene (6 bases each). This CDR3 is 16 amino acids long. CDR1 is SEHNR and CDR2 is FQNEAQ in the germline V gene (reference sequence). Trimming took off 5 bases at V and 1 base at J, with 16 bases between the two ends. The CDR3 nucleotides read TGTGCCAGCAGCGCGCGGGACAAAGCCGGCACAGATACGCAGTATTTT. The encoded protein is CASSARDKAGTDTQYF.

This rearrangement joins TRBV5-1 to TRBJ1-2; weak D call: TRBD1 (6 bases). Trimming took off 4 bases at V and 6 bases at J, with 16 bases between the two ends. There are 14 residues in the CDR3. Germline CDR1 is SGHRS and CDR2 is YFSETQ. This CDR3 is CASSALQGVDGYTF. In DNA, the CDR3 is TGCGCCAGCAGCGCATTACAGGGCGTCGATGGCTACACCTTC.

The gene calls are TRBV3-1 and TRBJ2-5, with TRBD2 matching 11 bases. The germline V gene encodes CDR1 LGHDT and CDR2 YNNKEL (reference sequence). J was trimmed by 8 bases and V by 4 bases; bases with no gene match: 12. This CDR3 is 16 amino acids long. This chain's CDR3 is CASSRLAGRPDRTQYF. The CDR3 region has the DNA TGTGCCAGCAGCCGACTAGCGGGGCGCCCCGACAGAACCCAGTACTTC.

Here the CDR3 reads CASSDSTAGIQYF. The CDR3 nucleotides read TGTGCCAGCAGTGACTCGACAGCCGGCATTCAGTACTTC. V usage is TRBV6-4 and J usage is TRBJ2-7, with D maybe TRBD1 (5 bases). Near its end, the DNA agrees better with TRBJ2-4, so the J call may be wrong. The germline CDR1 and CDR2 sequences are MRHNA and SNTAGT. CDR3 size: 13 residues.

To note about this clonotype: The junction differs from germline at one of its ends, possibly a read error. This chain connects TRBV20-1 to TRBJ2-1, with TRBD2 matching over 10 bases. CDR1 is DFQATT and CDR2 is SNEGSKA in the germline V gene (reference sequence). The CDR3 spans 14 residues. As DNA, the CDR3 is TGCAATGCTCCCTTGACTAGCGGGTACAATGAGCAGTTCTTC. Protein product: CNAPLTSGYNEQFF.

This clonotype has only a few counts. At one end the junction does not follow the germline gene, possibly because of a read error. V and J are TRBV5-1 and TRBJ2-5; 7 bases line up with TRBD2. The CDR3 runs 13 residues. CDR1 is SGHRS, CDR2 YFSETQ, per germline. The CDR3 sequence is CACSGGGQETQYF. The DNA of the CDR3 is TGCGCCTGCAGTGGGGGGGGCCAAGAGACCCAGTACTTC.

The chain has TRBV12-3 or TRBV12-4 and TRBJ2-7; TRBD2 aligns across 13 bases. The J call may be incorrect, as the DNA end agrees better with TRBJ2-5. The CDR3 covers 17 residues. CDR3 DNA sequence: TGTGCCAGCAGTCCTGGACTAGCGGGAGTATGGGGAGAGACCCAGTACTTC. Protein sequence: CASSPGLAGVWGETQYF.